This T cell receptor (beta chain) was captured by sequencing in a study of cytotoxic CD8 clonotypes in ibrutinib-treated CLL. V was cut by 3 bases and J by 2 bases, with 10 bases left in between. The CDR3 runs 13 residues. CDR1 and CDR2 from the germline V gene are GTSNPN and SVGIG (reference sequence). Study-wide results and caveats: Clonality went up at ibrutinib response and then declined back toward baseline at progression. Public clonotypes, an uncommon group, contracted or remained stable on treatment.

Some clones are missing from TCRdb's copy, which holds only in-frame ones; the method was immunoSEQ multiplex PCR. The data contain 50,000 to 60,000 clones, approximately 87% of them singletons. In this sample, this clone turned up a few times. The target antigen is unknown. TCR beta library input comprised about 2 micrograms of genomic DNA from cryopreserved PBMCs. The starting material was PBMCs, obtained after 24 months of ibrutinib treatment. The gene calls are TRBV30 and TRBJ1-1; maybe TRBD1 (6 bases). The sequence was obtained from a human donor with chronic lymphocytic leukemia. DNA for the CDR3: TGTGCCTGGAGATACAGGGTCAACACTGAAGCTTTCTTT. The encoded protein is CAWRYRVNTEAFF.